This T cell receptor beta chain comes out of a study of CXCR3-negative and CXCR3-positive naive CD8 T cells. At the level of the study: TRB reads totalled about 150 million, about 1.5 +/- 0.3 million per library. Study-level findings and limits: Comparison of naive cells showed more hydrophobic TRB CDR3s in CXCR3-positive than in CXCR3-negative naive cells. TRBV-TRBJ usage was alike in naive CXCR3-negative and CXCR3-positive cells but differed in memory cells. Both naive subsets showed comparably high diversity, and memory CD8+ cells showed much lower diversity. Naive subsets displayed similar surface CD5, and TCR strength was inferred from TRB CDR3 properties.

5' RACE with UMI labels generated the TRB cDNA libraries. TCRdb re-called the 5' RACE reads and shows each CDR3 protein once, DNA omitted. In all, the sample yields around 120,000 distinct CDR3 sequences. This CDR3 is built from 13 residues. Germline lookup yields CDR1 PRHDT and CDR2 FYEKMQ (reference sequence). Worth noting for this clonotype: Antigen specificity is unknown.

The TCR sequence derives from a human donor in good health. Some clones in this sample may be carry-over from other donors' samples. What was sequenced was naive CXCR3+ CD8+ T cells from blood. Subset in this sample: CD45RO-CCR7+CD27+CD95- naive CD8+ T cells expressing CXCR3 (TNR3+). V is TRBV13 and J is TRBJ1-2; checking the TCRdb D call of TRBD1 is not possible without DNA. This CDR3 reads CASSFQGAYGYTF.